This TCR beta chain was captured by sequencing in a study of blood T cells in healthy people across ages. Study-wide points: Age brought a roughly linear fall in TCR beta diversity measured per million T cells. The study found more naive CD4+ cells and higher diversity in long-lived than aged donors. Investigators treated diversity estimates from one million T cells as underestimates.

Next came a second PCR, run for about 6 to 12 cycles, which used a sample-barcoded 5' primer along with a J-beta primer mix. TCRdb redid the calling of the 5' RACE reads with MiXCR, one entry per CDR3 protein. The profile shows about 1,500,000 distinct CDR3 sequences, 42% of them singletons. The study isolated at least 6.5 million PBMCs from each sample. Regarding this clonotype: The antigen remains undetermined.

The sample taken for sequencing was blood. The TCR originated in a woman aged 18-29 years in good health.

The CDR3 is CASSLRTLDEKLFF. DNA for the CDR3: TGTGCCAGCAGCCTTAGGACATTGGACGAAAAACTGTTTTTT. The J gene is TRBJ1-4, the V gene TRBV7-9, with a possible D match to TRBD1 (5 bases). The CDR3 length is 14 residues. V was pared by 5 bases and J by 8 bases, with 15 bases between. Germline CDR1 SEHNR, CDR2 FQNEAQ (reference sequence).